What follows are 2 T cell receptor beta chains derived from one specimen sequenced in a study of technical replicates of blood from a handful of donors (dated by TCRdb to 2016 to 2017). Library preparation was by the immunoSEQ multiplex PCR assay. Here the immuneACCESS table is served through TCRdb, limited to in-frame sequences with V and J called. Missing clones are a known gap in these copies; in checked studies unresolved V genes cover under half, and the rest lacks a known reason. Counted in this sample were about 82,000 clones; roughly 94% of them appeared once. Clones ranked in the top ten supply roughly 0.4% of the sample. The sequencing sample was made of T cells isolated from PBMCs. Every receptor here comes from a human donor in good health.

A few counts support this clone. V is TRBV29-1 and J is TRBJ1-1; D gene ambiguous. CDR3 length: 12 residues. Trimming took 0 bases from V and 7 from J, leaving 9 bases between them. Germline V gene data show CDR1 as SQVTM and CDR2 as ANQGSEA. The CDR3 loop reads CSVEEQAGEAFF. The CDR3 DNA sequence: TGCAGCGTTGAAGAGCAGGCTGGTGAAGCTTTCTTT.

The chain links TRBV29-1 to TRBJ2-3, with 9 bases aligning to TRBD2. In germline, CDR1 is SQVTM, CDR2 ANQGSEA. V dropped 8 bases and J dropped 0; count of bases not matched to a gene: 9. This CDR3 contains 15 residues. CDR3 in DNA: TGCAGCCTCCTGCTGGCGGGAGGGAGCACAGATACGCAGTATTTT. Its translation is CSLLLAGGSTDTQYF.